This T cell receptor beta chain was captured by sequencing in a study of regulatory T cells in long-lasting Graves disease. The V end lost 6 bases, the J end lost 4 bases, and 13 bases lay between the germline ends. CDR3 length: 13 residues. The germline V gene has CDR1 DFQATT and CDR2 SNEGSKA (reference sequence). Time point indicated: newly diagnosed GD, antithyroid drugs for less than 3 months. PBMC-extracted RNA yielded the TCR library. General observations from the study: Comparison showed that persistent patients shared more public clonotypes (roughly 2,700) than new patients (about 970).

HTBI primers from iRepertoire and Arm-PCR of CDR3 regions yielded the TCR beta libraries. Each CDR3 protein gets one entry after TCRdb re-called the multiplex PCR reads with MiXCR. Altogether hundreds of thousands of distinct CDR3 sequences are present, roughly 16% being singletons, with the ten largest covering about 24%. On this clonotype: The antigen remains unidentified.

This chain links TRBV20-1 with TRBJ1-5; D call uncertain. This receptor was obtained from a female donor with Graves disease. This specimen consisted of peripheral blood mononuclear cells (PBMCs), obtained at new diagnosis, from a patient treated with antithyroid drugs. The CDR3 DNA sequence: TGCAGTGCCCAAGAGGCACCAAATCAGCCCCAGCATTTT. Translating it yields CSAQEAPNQPQHF.